What follows are 17 T cell receptor beta chains derived from one specimen sequenced in a study of identical twins. TCRdb processed the 5' RACE reads anew with MiXCR; each CDR3 protein has one entry. Of about 660,000 distinct CDR3 sequences detected, less than 10% appear once; the ten largest clones hold roughly 0.9%. These data were also reused for a study on yellow fever vaccine responses in identical twins.

Input material: PBMCs. The receptor set was obtained from a woman between 18 and 29 years old in good health.

This clonotype was counted only a few times. The rearrangement uses TRBV24-1 and TRBJ2-5; tentatively, D is TRBD2 (6 bases). Trimming cost V 5 bases and J 1 base, with 10 bases left between them. Per germline, CDR1 KGHDR and CDR2 SFDVKD. CDR3 length equals 14 residues. The CDR3: CATSGRGGQETQYF. The CDR3 coding sequence is TGTGCCACCAGTGGGAGGGGCGGCCAAGAGACCCAGTACTTC.

In its sample, this clonotype was seen many times. The rearrangement links TRBV7-3 to TRBJ2-1, with D tentatively TRBD1 (6 bases). Trimming removed 2 bases from V and 7 bases from J, with 12 bases in between. Germline V gene lookup returns CDR1 SGHTA and CDR2 FQGTGA. The CDR3 has 14 residues. DNA of the CDR3: TGTGCCAGCAGCTTAGGACAGCGAGGAAATGAGCAGTTCTTC. Amino acid sequence: CASSLGQRGNEQFF.

The chain carries TRBV28 and TRBJ2-1; 10 nucleotides line up with TRBD2. Germline V lookup: CDR1 MDHEN, CDR2 SYDVKM. This CDR3 has 13 amino acids. After removal of 10 bases from V and 8 bases from J, the junction contained 8 bases not matched to a gene. As DNA, the CDR3 is TGTGCCACAATAGCGGGAGGAGACCATGAGCAGTTCTTC. Translated: CATIAGGDHEQFF.

This clonotype was seen only a few times. For the CDR3, the DNA is TGTGCCAGCAGAATCTCGACAGGCGCGAACACCGGGGAGCTGTTTTTT. It is translated as CASRISTGANTGELFF. The chain has TRBV28 and TRBJ2-2; perhaps TRBD1 as D (6 bases). The CDR3 consists of 16 residues. Germline CDR1 MDHEN, CDR2 SYDVKM. Trimming shortened V by 6 bases and J by 0 bases, and 14 bases separated the two germline ends.

This clonotype was picked up a small number of times. The chain couples TRBV4-1 to TRBJ2-2, with 9 positions matching TRBD1. V lost 5 bases, J lost 7 bases, and 8 bases stayed unmatched. CDR3 length: 15 residues. Per germline, CDR1 MGHRA and CDR2 YSYEKL. CDR3 DNA: TGCGCCAGCAGCTCCTACAGGGGGCGAGGCGGGGAGCTGTTTTTT. Translation gives CASSSYRGRGGELFF.

This clonotype was observed a handful of times. The rearrangement joins TRBV6-2 or TRBV6-3 to TRBJ2-1, with unresolved D. This CDR3 contains 14 residues. The germline CDR1 and CDR2 sequences are MNHEY and SVGEGT. V shed 0 bases and J shed 7 bases, with 10 bases lying between them. The CDR3 nucleotides are TGTGCCAGCAGTTACTCGGATCTAGGGAATGAGCAGTTCTTC. Encoded protein: CASSYSDLGNEQFF.

Ten or more counts support this clonotype. This sequence joins TRBV15 and TRBJ1-5; possible D gene TRBD1, 6 bases. V lost 0 bases, J lost 5 bases, and 14 bases lay in between. Germline V CDR1 and CDR2: LNHNV, YYDKDF (reference sequence). This CDR3 region has 16 residues. This CDR3 is CATSRDLNRDHQPQHF. Here the CDR3 DNA reads TGTGCCACCAGCAGAGATTTGAACAGGGATCATCAGCCCCAGCATTTT.

Ten or more counts support this clonotype. The CDR3 protein is CASSWDSPSTDTQYF. In DNA, the CDR3 is TGCGCCAGCAGCTGGGACTCCCCTAGCACAGATACGCAGTATTTT. The rearrangement joins TRBV5-1 to TRBJ2-3, with D possibly matching TRBD2 (6 bases). CDR3 size: 15 residues. V was cut by 3 bases and J by 0 bases, with 11 bases left in between. From germline, CDR1 is SGHRS and CDR2 YFSETQ.

This clonotype was detected ten times or more. This chain links TRBV20-1 with TRBJ2-7; possible D gene TRBD2, 6 bases. The CDR3 length is 14 residues. Trimming took off 2 bases at V and 2 bases at J, with 13 bases between the two ends. Germline V gives CDR1 DFQATT, CDR2 SNEGSKA (reference sequence). CDR3 protein: CSARIHSGTYEQYF. The CDR3 coding sequence is TGCAGTGCTAGAATTCATAGCGGTACCTACGAGCAGTACTTC.

The chain recombines TRBV20-1 with TRBJ2-7; the D gene could be TRBD1 or TRBD2 (5 bases each). The germline V and J ends were trimmed by 1 base and 5 bases, with 21 bases remaining between them. The CDR3 totals 16 residues. The germline V gene encodes CDR1 DFQATT and CDR2 SNEGSKA (reference sequence). This CDR3 reads CSARGPRGRVRDEQYF. The CDR3 coding sequence is TGCAGTGCTAGAGGTCCTCGGGGCAGGGTGAGGGACGAGCAGTACTTC.

This clonotype was picked up many times. The rearrangement uses TRBV4-2 and TRBJ2-3, with TRBD1 identical over 8 bases. Germline V lookup: CDR1 LGHNA, CDR2 YNFKEQ. With V trimmed by 0 bases and J by 5 bases, 10 bases remained unmatched. There are 17 residues in the CDR3. The CDR3 loop is CASSQDLAGGFEDTQYF. DNA for the CDR3: TGTGCCAGCAGCCAAGATTTGGCAGGGGGCTTTGAAGATACGCAGTATTTT.

The chain recombines TRBV30 with TRBJ2-7; TRBD1 might be the D (6 bases). There are 12 residues in the CDR3. V was trimmed by 5 bases and J by 2 bases, leaving 10 bases between them. The germline gives CDR1 GTSNPN, CDR2 SVGIG (reference sequence). For the CDR3, the DNA is TGTGCCTGGTTACGGGACACCTACGAGCAGTACTTC. It yields the protein CAWLRDTYEQYF.

The chain is built from TRBV27 and TRBJ2-7; 9 bases agree with TRBD1. The J segment lost 3 bases and the V segment lost 6 bases, leaving 3 bases of the junction unmatched. The CDR3 is made up of 13 amino acids. The germline gives CDR1 MNHEY, CDR2 SMNVEV (reference sequence). The CDR3 DNA sequence: TGTGCCAGCAGGGGACAGGGCGGCTACGAGCAGTACTTC. It is translated as CASRGQGGYEQYF.

The chain employs TRBV18 and TRBJ2-6; a possible D gene is TRBD1 (7 bases). Germline values: CDR1 KGHSH, CDR2 LQKENI. The ends were cut back, 10 bases at V and 2 bases at J, with 15 bases in the middle. This CDR3 spans 15 amino acids. CDR3 sequence reads: CATAGGSTGANVLTF. DNA of the CDR3: TGTGCCACGGCAGGGGGGTCAACTGGGGCCAACGTCCTGACTTTC.

The rearrangement links TRBV20-1 to TRBJ2-6; D ambiguous. Germline assignment: CDR1 DFQATT and CDR2 SNEGSKA (reference sequence). The CDR3 totals 14 residues. Trimming pared 3 bases from V and 1 base from J, leaving 7 bases between. The CDR3 DNA follows: TGCAGTGCTAGTGTCGCGTCTGGGGCCAACGTCCTGACTTTC. This translates into CSASVASGANVLTF.

The rearrangement uses TRBV10-1 and TRBJ2-3; 7 positions match TRBD2. The J segment lost 8 bases and the V segment lost 4 bases, leaving 12 bases of the junction unmatched. The CDR3 consists of 15 residues. From germline, CDR1 is WNHNN and CDR2 SYGVQD (reference sequence). The CDR3 sequence: CASSGPSGSTSTQYF. CDR3 nucleotides: TGCGCCAGCAGTGGCCCTAGCGGATCCACTAGTACGCAGTATTTT.

This clonotype has just a few counts. J is TRBJ2-1 and V is TRBV20-1, with TRBD2 matching over 9 bases. CDR3 length: 16 amino acids. After removal of 7 bases from V and 4 bases from J, the junction contained 14 bases not matched to a gene. Germline CDR1 reads DFQATT; CDR2 reads SNEGSKA (reference sequence). The DNA of the CDR3 is TGCAGTGGAATGAATATAGCGGGGGAATTTTACAATGAGCAGTTCTTC. It codes for CSGMNIAGEFYNEQFF.